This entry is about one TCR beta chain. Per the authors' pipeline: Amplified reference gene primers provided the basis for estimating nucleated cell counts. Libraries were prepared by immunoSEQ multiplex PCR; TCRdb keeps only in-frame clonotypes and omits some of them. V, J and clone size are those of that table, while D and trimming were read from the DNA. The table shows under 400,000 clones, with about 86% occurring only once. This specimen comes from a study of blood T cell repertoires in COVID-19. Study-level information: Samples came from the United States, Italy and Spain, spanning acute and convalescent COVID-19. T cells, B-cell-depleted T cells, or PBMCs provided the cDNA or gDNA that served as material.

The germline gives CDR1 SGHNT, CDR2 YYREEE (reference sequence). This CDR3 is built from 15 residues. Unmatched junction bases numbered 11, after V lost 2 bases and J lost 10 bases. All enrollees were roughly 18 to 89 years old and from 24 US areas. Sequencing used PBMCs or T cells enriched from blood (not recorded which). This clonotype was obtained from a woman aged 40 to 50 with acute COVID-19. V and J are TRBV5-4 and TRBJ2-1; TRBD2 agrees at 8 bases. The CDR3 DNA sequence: TGTGCCAGCAGCTTCCTCGGGGGGGCGGCTAGGGAGCAGTTCTTC. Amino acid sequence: CASSFLGGAAREQFF. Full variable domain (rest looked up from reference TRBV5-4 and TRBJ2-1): ETGVTQSPTHLIKTRGQQVTLRCSSQSGHNTVSWYQQALGQGPQFIFQYYREEENGRGNFPPRFSGLQFPNYSSELNVNALELDDSALYLCASSFLGGAAREQFFGPGTRLTVL.